The clone carrying this TCR beta chain was recorded once. What it binds is not known. TCR beta VDJ and CDR3 profiles were obtained from a genomic DNA template. MiXCR, applied by TCRdb to the reads, yields one record per CDR3 protein. The top ten hold about 87% of the sample, which has about 20,000 distinct CDR3 sequences, 30% to 50% seen once. Flow cytometry had shown expanded CD8+CD57+ cells in the patients chosen for sequencing. Sequenced material also included CD8+CD57+ effector memory cells, drawn from 2 of 12 patients. Every one of the patients had aplastic anemia (severe, acquired). No patient had been given any therapy when blood was sampled. These data come from a study of CD8+CD57+ T cells in acquired aplastic anemia. Study-level results: CD8+CD57+ cells in patients trailed total CD4+ and CD8+ pools in diversity. Shared by patients and controls, 25 to 30 CD8+ CDR3s were abundant in patients.

The CDR3 loop spans 12 amino acids. Trimming shortened V by 1 base and J by 7 bases, and 5 bases separated the two germline ends. Germline values: CDR1 SGHTA, CDR2 FQGNSA. This chain uses TRBV7-2 with TRBJ1-5; D unresolved. The sequence was collected from a human donor with aplastic anemia. The sequencing input was CD8+CD57+ T cells sorted from PBMCs. Documented subset: bead-enriched CD8+CD57+ effector memory T cells from SAA patients. This CDR3 is CASSLGRQPQHF. The CDR3 DNA is TGTGCCAGCAGCTTAGGACGCCAGCCCCAGCATTTT.